This paragraph reports one TCR beta chain. What it binds is not known. From the approximately 110-subject validation cohort, which was separate from the roughly 670-subject first cohort, the donors were drawn. Between the trimmed V and J ends, which lost 1 base and 3 bases, there was a span of 10 bases. CDR1 is GTSNPN, CDR2 SVGIG, per germline (reference sequence). The CDR3 loop spans 14 amino acids. The data were obtained in a study of cytomegalovirus exposure and HLA in healthy donors. Study-level results: Subsequent analysis revealed that first-cohort TCR clusters tended to co-occur in the roughly 120 validation repertoires. The study designated 150 or so TCR beta chains cytomegalovirus-associated.

Sequencing was performed with immunoSEQ multiplex PCR; in TCRdb, only in-frame clones are kept and a portion is missing. Among 80,000 to 90,000 clones listed, 96% were seen once. The chain has TRBV30 and TRBJ1-5; the D is unclear. The clonotype originates from a man younger than 30 in good health and CMV-seronegative. The sample was PBMCs. The CDR3 DNA reads as TGTGCCTGGAGTGACGTCGGGTTCAATCAGCCCCAGCATTTT. This encodes CAWSDVGFNQPQHF.